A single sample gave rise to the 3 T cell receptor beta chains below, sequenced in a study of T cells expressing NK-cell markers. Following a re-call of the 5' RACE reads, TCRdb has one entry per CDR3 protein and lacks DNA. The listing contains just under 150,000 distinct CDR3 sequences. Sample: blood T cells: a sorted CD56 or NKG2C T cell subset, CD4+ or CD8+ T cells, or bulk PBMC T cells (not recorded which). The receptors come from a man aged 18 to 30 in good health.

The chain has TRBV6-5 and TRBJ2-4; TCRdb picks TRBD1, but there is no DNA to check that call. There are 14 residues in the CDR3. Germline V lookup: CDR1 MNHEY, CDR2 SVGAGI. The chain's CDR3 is CASSYSIQFRDQYF.

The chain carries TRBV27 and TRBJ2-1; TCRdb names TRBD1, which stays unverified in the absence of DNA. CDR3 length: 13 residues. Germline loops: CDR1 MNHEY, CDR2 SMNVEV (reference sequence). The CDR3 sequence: CASSWTGSGEQFF.

This chain's CDR3 is CAISEWRAREQFF. The chain combines TRBV10-3 with TRBJ2-1. Germline V gene data show CDR1 as ENHRY and CDR2 as SYGVKD. There are 13 residues in the CDR3.